The T cell receptor (beta chain) under discussion was sequenced for a study of blood T cell repertoires in COVID-19. As for the study in general: COVID-19 samples from acute and convalescent phases originated in the United States, Italy and Spain. PBMCs, B-cell-depleted T cells, or T cells provided the cDNA or gDNA that made up the material.

Original processing methods: Quantification of nucleated cells was approximated via reference gene primer amplification. The assay was immunoSEQ multiplex PCR, and TCRdb's table has in-frame clones only and misses some. The V and J calls and clone size were taken over from that table, and D and trimming were inferred from the DNA. Counted here are about 220,000 clones, roughly 80% occurring once; the ten biggest clones make up just under 20%. The source of this sequence is a man aged 25-40 years with active or convalescent COVID-19. The sample was peripheral blood.

The chain's CDR3 is CASSYEGTGNYGYTF. The CDR3 bases are TGTGCCAGCAGTTACGAAGGGACAGGAAACTATGGCTACACCTTC. This rearrangement joins TRBV6-5 to TRBJ1-2; 8 nucleotides match TRBD1. In germline, CDR1 is MNHEY, CDR2 SVGAGI. Unmatched junction bases numbered 4, after V lost 2 bases and J lost 2 bases. The length of the CDR3 is 15 residues.